This passage covers 32 T cell receptor beta chains from one sample sequenced in a study of OX40 agonist ivuxolimab in advanced cancers. Generated by immunoSEQ multiplex PCR, the TCRdb table keeps only in-frame clones and is missing some. The sample contains more than 15,000 clones, roughly four fifths of which appear only once. The sample in question was CD4+ or CD8+ T cells sorted from blood, obtained in a trial of the OX40 agonist ivuxolimab. These receptors came from an adult with an advanced solid tumor such as melanoma, head and neck, liver or kidney cancer.

The CDR3 bases are TGTGCCAGCAGTGGGGACACAAACTTCTACGAGCAGTACTTC. As protein: CASSGDTNFYEQYF. The rearrangement uses TRBV2 and TRBJ2-7; weak D call: TRBD1 (6 bases). The CDR3 totals 14 residues. Trimming took off 4 bases at V and 3 bases at J, with 13 bases between the two ends. CDR1 and CDR2 (germline): SNHLY, FYNNEI.

In this sample, this clone turned up a few times. The gene calls are TRBV7-9 and TRBJ1-1; TRBD1 matches at 7 bases. CDR1 SEHNR and CDR2 FQNEAQ come from the germline V gene (reference sequence). This CDR3 has 16 amino acids. The trim removed 5 bases at V and 4 bases at J, leaving 13 bases unmatched. The CDR3 coding sequence is TGTGCCAGCAGCCAACTAGGGCAGGGGGAGAGCACTGAAGCTTTCTTT. Translating gives CASSQLGQGESTEAFF.

This sequence joins TRBV4-3 and TRBJ2-5, with D possibly TRBD2 on 5 matching bases. The CDR3 contains 15 residues. V was clipped by 4 bases and J by 5 bases, with 17 bases between them. Germline CDR1 and CDR2: LGHNA and YSLEER. In nucleotides, the CDR3 is TGCGCCAGCAGCCTTACCACTAGTGTGCAGGAGACCCAGTACTTC. This sequence encodes CASSLTTSVQETQYF.

This sequence joins TRBV4-1 and TRBJ2-1; 7 positions agree with TRBD2. V trimming: 4 bases; J trimming: 6 bases; junction bases outside the gene matches: 9. Germline V gene lookup returns CDR1 MGHRA and CDR2 YSYEKL. The length of the CDR3 is 15 residues. This CDR3 reads CASSPDRDYPNEQFF. The DNA of the CDR3 is TGCGCCAGCAGCCCGGACCGGGACTATCCCAATGAGCAGTTCTTC.

The chain couples TRBV27 to TRBJ2-5; D not resolved. Deletions cut 1 base from V and 3 bases from J, with 9 bases between. CDR1 MNHEY and CDR2 SMNVEV come from the germline V gene (reference sequence). The CDR3 is 14 residues long. The CDR3 DNA sequence: TGTGCCAGCAGTTTATTCGGCGGAAAAGAGACCCAGTACTTC. Amino acids: CASSLFGGKETQYF.

This chain links TRBV11-2 with TRBJ2-7; 9 nucleotides match TRBD1. The ends lost 7 bases at V and 3 bases at J; junction bases unmatched: 7. The CDR3 extends over 14 amino acids. Germline V gene lookup returns CDR1 SGHAT and CDR2 FQNNGV. The CDR3 loop is CASTAGTGFYEQYF. CDR3 coding DNA: TGTGCCAGCACCGCCGGGACAGGGTTCTACGAGCAGTACTTC.

This sequence joins TRBV19 and TRBJ2-6; D remains ambiguous. This CDR3 is 15 amino acids long. V gave up 1 base and J gave up 1 base, with 5 bases separating them. Germline V lookup: CDR1 LNHDA, CDR2 SQIVND (reference sequence). Written as DNA, the CDR3 is TGTGCCAGTAGTATAGGGTGGTCTGGGGCCAACGTCCTGACTTTC. Encoded protein: CASSIGWSGANVLTF.

This clone was seen a few times. The chain uses TRBV19 and TRBJ1-2; 9 bases map to TRBD1. The CDR3 contains 14 residues. The junction had 7 bases not matched to a gene; V was cut back by 6 bases and J by 5 bases. From germline, CDR1 is LNHDA and CDR2 SQIVND (reference sequence). CDR3 loop: CASRPQGASYGYTF. CDR3 nucleotide sequence: TGTGCCAGTAGGCCACAGGGGGCCTCATATGGCTACACCTTC.

This clone occurred a few times. The V gene is TRBV5-1, the J gene TRBJ2-1; 10 nucleotides align to TRBD1. The V gene's germline CDR1 is SGHRS and CDR2 YFSETQ. V dropped 2 bases and J dropped 5; count of bases not matched to a gene: 4. The CDR3 loop spans 15 amino acids. The chain's CDR3 is CASSLGQGGNNEQFF. DNA for the CDR3: TGCGCCAGCAGCTTAGGACAGGGGGGGAACAATGAGCAGTTCTTC.

The J gene is TRBJ2-5, the V gene TRBV7-7; a weak D match, TRBD2 (6 bases). CDR1 and CDR2 from the germline V gene are SSHAT and FNYEAQ (reference sequence). The V end lost 5 bases, the J end lost 6 bases, and 16 bases lay between the germline ends. This CDR3 comprises 14 residues. This CDR3 reads CASSPSAGLKTQYF. In nucleotides, the CDR3 is TGTGCCAGCAGCCCATCAGCGGGTCTAAAGACCCAGTACTTC. Full variable domain (missing parts from reference TRBV7-7 and TRBJ2-5): GAGVSQSPRYKVTKRGQDVTLRCDPISSHATLYWYQQALGQGPEFLTYFNYEAQPDKSGLPSDRFSAERPEGSISTLTIQRTEQRDSAMYRCASSPSAGLKTQYFGPGTRLLVL.

The J gene is TRBJ2-1, the V gene TRBV9; D not resolved. The CDR3 loop spans 13 amino acids. V shed 3 bases and J shed 6 bases, with 10 bases lying between them. The V gene's germline CDR1 is SGDLS and CDR2 YYNGEE. The CDR3 nucleotides read TGTGCCAGCAGCGAGACAACCGCCAATGAGCAGTTCTTC. It is translated as CASSETTANEQFF.

The rearrangement uses TRBV6-6 and TRBJ2-3; TRBD1 is a possible D gene (5 bases). V lost 6 bases, J lost 9 bases, and 16 bases lay in between. Germline lookup yields CDR1 MNHNY and CDR2 SVGAGI (reference sequence). This CDR3 region has 13 residues. The CDR3 loop is CASSPSGAETQYF. The CDR3 DNA sequence: TGTGCCAGCAGCCCCAGTGGGGCGGAAACGCAGTATTTT.

V gene TRBV28 combines with J gene TRBJ2-1; perhaps D is TRBD1 or TRBD2 (5 bases each). The CDR3 totals 15 residues. The germline V gene encodes CDR1 MDHEN and CDR2 SYDVKM. Trimming took 2 bases from V and 5 from J, leaving 13 bases between them. The CDR3, as DNA: TGTGCCAGCAGTTTAAGGCAGCAGGGACACAATGAGCAGTTCTTC. Its protein product is CASSLRQQGHNEQFF.

V and J are TRBV7-9 and TRBJ1-2; D may be TRBD1 (5 bases). The germline gives CDR1 SEHNR, CDR2 FQNEAQ (reference sequence). The CDR3 has 14 amino acids. V dropped 1 base and J dropped 3 bases, with 9 bases sitting between them. The CDR3 reads CASSLEGTYYGYTF. The CDR3 bases are TGTGCCAGCAGCTTAGAAGGGACTTACTATGGCTACACCTTC.

The chain links TRBV15 to TRBJ2-1; 7 nucleotides match TRBD1. Germline V gives CDR1 LNHNV, CDR2 YYDKDF (reference sequence). V gave up 3 bases and J gave up 9 bases; unmatched junction bases: 14. The CDR3 is 16 residues long. The CDR3 is CATSSGPGTAAGEQFF. The CDR3 coding sequence is TGTGCCACCAGCAGTGGTCCCGGGACAGCGGCTGGTGAGCAGTTCTTC.

This clone came up once. The chain is built from TRBV2 and TRBJ2-2; D unclear. Germline-derived CDR1 and CDR2 are SNHLY and FYNNEI. V dropped 1 base and J dropped 7 bases, with 1 base sitting between them. The CDR3 sequence is 11 residues long. The CDR3 bases are TGTGCCAGCAGTGAAGGCGGGGAGCTGTTTTTT. Protein sequence: CASSEGGELFF.

This clone has just a few counts. This rearrangement joins TRBV19 to TRBJ2-7; a possible D gene is TRBD2 (6 bases). Germline CDR1 and CDR2: LNHDA and SQIVND (reference sequence). The CDR3 covers 17 residues. The V end was cut by 5 bases, the J end by 0 bases, with 20 bases between. The CDR3 is CASSPIMEGQSSYEQYF. CDR3 in DNA: TGTGCCAGTAGTCCCATAATGGAGGGGCAAAGCTCCTACGAGCAGTACTTC.

The table lists this clone with a few counts. J is TRBJ2-7 and V is TRBV7-9, with D unclear. The V gene's germline CDR1 is SEHNR and CDR2 FQNEAQ (reference sequence). Trimming removed 3 bases from V and 7 bases from J, with 13 bases in between. CDR3 length: 13 amino acids. The CDR3 coding sequence is TGTGCCAGCAGCTTTTTGACCCAATGGGAGCAGTACTTC. Translation gives CASSFLTQWEQYF.

This sequence joins TRBV25-1 and TRBJ2-6, with 8 bases matching TRBD1. Germline-derived CDR1 and CDR2 are MGHDK and SYGVNS. Trimming removed 2 bases from V and 2 bases from J; junction bases left unmatched: 5. CDR3 length: 17 amino acids. DNA for the CDR3: TGTGCCAGCAGTGAACACAGGGGGTCGACTGGGGCCAACGTCCTGACTTTC. Protein sequence: CASSEHRGSTGANVLTF.

This chain uses TRBV7-3 with TRBJ2-3, with D possibly called TRBD1 or TRBD2 (5 bases each). Germline CDR1 is SGHTA and CDR2 is FQGTGA. This CDR3 contains 15 residues. Between the trimmed V and J ends, which lost 1 base and 5 bases, there was a span of 13 bases. This CDR3 reads CASSLITGGEDTQYF. The CDR3 DNA sequence: TGTGCCAGCAGCTTAATAACAGGAGGCGAAGATACGCAGTATTTT.

In this sample, this clone turned up once. The chain carries TRBV6-1 and TRBJ2-7; D might be TRBD1 (5 bases). Germline CDR1 MNHNS, CDR2 SASEGT. V lost 5 bases and J 3 bases, leaving 17 bases between the germline ends. CDR3 length: 15 amino acids. The CDR3 loop is CASSSVTVLGYEQYF. The CDR3 coding sequence is TGTGCCAGCAGTTCCGTGACAGTTCTGGGCTACGAGCAGTACTTC.

This chain uses TRBV2 with TRBJ1-5; D remains ambiguous. CDR3 length equals 15 residues. V lost 1 base, J lost 0 bases, and 7 bases lay in between. From germline, CDR1 is SNHLY and CDR2 FYNNEI. The CDR3 DNA reads TGTGCCAGCAGTGAAGTTGGAGTTAGCAATCAGCCCCAGCATTTT. It yields the protein CASSEVGVSNQPQHF.

The V gene is TRBV4-1, the J gene TRBJ2-7; TRBD1 or TRBD2 may be the D gene (5 bases each). The V gene's germline CDR1 is MGHRA and CDR2 YSYEKL. Trimming took off 4 bases at V and 6 bases at J, with 16 bases between the two ends. CDR3 length: 14 residues. In DNA form, the CDR3 reads TGCGCCAGCAGCCCCAATCGACCAGGGAGCGAGCAGTACTTC. Translation gives CASSPNRPGSEQYF.

V usage is TRBV6-6 and J usage is TRBJ2-3; the D is unclear. This CDR3 has 14 amino acids. CDR1 is MNHNY, CDR2 SVGAGI, per germline (reference sequence). V was trimmed by 7 bases and J by 6 bases, leaving 17 bases between them. The CDR3 region is CASNHIPSSDTQYF. CDR3 sequence (DNA): TGTGCCAGCAACCACATCCCCTCTTCGGATACGCAGTATTTT.

The J gene is TRBJ2-7, the V gene TRBV18; 7 bases fit TRBD2. The junction had 4 bases not matched to a gene; V was cut back by 4 bases and J by 1 base. The CDR3 has 14 amino acids. The germline CDR1 and CDR2 sequences are KGHSH and LQKENI. The CDR3 here is CASSRPAGSYEQYF. CDR3 DNA: TGTGCCAGCTCACGTCCAGCGGGGTCCTACGAGCAGTACTTC.

This rearrangement joins TRBV28 to TRBJ2-3; the match to TRBD2 covers 9 bases. The CDR3 spans 15 residues. Germline values: CDR1 MDHEN, CDR2 SYDVKM. J gave up 3 bases and V 1 base, and 2 bases lay outside the gene matches. The CDR3 spells CASSLSGLATDTQYF. The CDR3 DNA is TGTGCCAGCAGTTTATCGGGACTAGCAACAGATACGCAGTATTTT.

The rearrangement links TRBV15 to TRBJ2-5; the match to TRBD1 covers 9 bases. The J call is uncertain, as TRBJ2-7 better fits the DNA end. The CDR3 is 16 residues long. In germline, CDR1 is LNHNV, CDR2 YYDKDF (reference sequence). The CDR3, as DNA: TGTGCCACCAGCAGAGATTTAGGGACAGGGTCTGACGAGCAGTACTTC. Translating gives CATSRDLGTGSDEQYF.

In its sample, this clone was seen a few times. The chain employs TRBV14 and TRBJ2-7; TRBD2 is a possible D gene (5 bases). Trimming shortened V by 2 bases and J by 4 bases, and 9 bases separated the two germline ends. Germline-derived CDR1 and CDR2 are SGHDN and FVKESK. This CDR3 has 13 residues. The chain's CDR3 is CASSQLGGYEQYF. The CDR3 DNA reads as TGTGCCAGCAGCCAATTAGGAGGTTACGAGCAGTACTTC.

V gene TRBV11-2 combines with J gene TRBJ2-2; D is perhaps TRBD2 (7 bases). In germline, CDR1 is SGHAT, CDR2 FQNNGV. The V end lost 3 bases, the J end lost 4 bases, and 15 bases lay between the germline ends. The CDR3 is made up of 16 amino acids. The CDR3 DNA sequence: TGTGCCAGCAGCTTCGATCTCGGGGGGCGCACCGGGGAGCTGTTTTTT. It specifies CASSFDLGGRTGELFF.

The genes are TRBV25-1 and TRBJ1-3; a possible D gene is TRBD1 (6 bases). V lost 4 bases and J lost 8, with 24 bases in between. Germline V gene lookup returns CDR1 MGHDK and CDR2 SYGVNS. The CDR3 is 17 amino acids. CDR3 nucleotides: TGTGCCAGCAGTGGGGAAACAGGGAGTGGGGTTGGGGACACCATATATTTT. It is translated as CASSGETGSGVGDTIYF.

This sequence joins TRBV7-9 and TRBJ2-1; 13 bases are a match to TRBD2. The V segment lost 5 bases and the J segment 4 bases; nucleotides outside the gene matches: 11. The length of the CDR3 is 18 residues. Germline CDR1 reads SEHNR; CDR2 reads FQNEAQ (reference sequence). In DNA form, the CDR3 reads TGTGCCAGCAGCACCCAGCCTAGGACTAGCGGGAGATACAATGAGCAGTTCTTC. The encoded protein is CASSTQPRTSGRYNEQFF.

By share of the sample, this clone is medium-sized. The chain is built from TRBV9 and TRBJ1-3, with D tentatively TRBD1 (5 bases). The length of the CDR3 is 14 residues. The V gene's germline CDR1 is SGDLS and CDR2 YYNGEE. V lost 0 bases to trimming and J lost 2 bases, with 6 bases between them. DNA for the CDR3: TGTGCCAGCAGCGTAGTGGGGGCTGGAAACACCATATATTTT. It yields the protein CASSVVGAGNTIYF.